The sequence of this T cell receptor (beta chain) was determined in a study of cytomegalovirus exposure and HLA in healthy donors. The germline V gene encodes CDR1 KGHSH and CDR2 LQKENI. Trimming shortened V by 3 bases and J by 3 bases, and 15 bases separated the two germline ends. The CDR3 is made up of 15 amino acids. The protocol was immunoSEQ multiplex PCR, while the TCRdb copy is restricted to in-frame clones and leaves out a portion. The sample records 68,000 or so clones, around 90% being singletons. Findings and caveats of the study: In the roughly 120 validation repertoires, a later analysis found that first-cohort TCR clusters tended to co-occur.

While the first cohort had some 700 subjects, the donors belonged to the separate validation cohort of 120 subjects. As to this clone: Its antigen is unknown.

Sequencing was performed on PBMCs. This clonotype was sampled from a man younger than 35 in good health and CMV-seronegative. The chain recombines TRBV18 with TRBJ2-7; D may be TRBD2 (6 bases). The CDR3 loop reads CASSPGRGDIYEQYF. The CDR3 coding sequence is TGTGCCAGCTCACCCGGGAGAGGCGACATCTACGAGCAGTACTTC.